A selection of T cell receptor beta chains follows, all from one sample in a study of post-analysis software for immune sequencing data. Each CDR3 protein is one row after TCRdb ran MiXCR on the PCR reads. The table records roughly 570,000 distinct CDR3 sequences, around 34% of them present only once. Sequencing used blood. The origin of the receptors is a girl aged 2-17 years with multiple sclerosis. CDR3s include the opening cysteine and the closing phenylalanine or tryptophan. D genes are given only for firm matches. Rows give clone size only sometimes, using once, few, many, or a class for an expanded clone.

D gene,V gene,J gene,clone size,CDR3 DNA,CDR3 protein
NA,TRBV29-1,TRBJ1-1,NA,TGCAGCGTTTGTCGACAGTTGAACACTGAAGCTTTCTTT,CSVCRQLNTEAFF
NA,TRBV5-1,TRBJ2-7,many,TGCGCCAGCACCAGGGGACGGAGTATGGGCGAGCAGTACTTC,CASTRGRSMGEQYF
TRBD1,TRBV25-1,TRBJ1-4,NA,TGTGCCAGCAGTGGGCAGGGGGGGATTAATGAAAAACTGTTTTTT,CASSGQGGINEKLFF
NA,TRBV4-1,TRBJ1-4,NA,TGCGCCAGCAGCCAAGAAAAGGGTGGGAATGAAAAACTGTTTTTT,CASSQEKGGNEKLFF
NA,TRBV11-2,TRBJ2-3,few,TGTGCCAGCAGCCAAAAGAGCACAGATACGCAGTATTTT,CASSQKSTDTQYF
TRBD1,TRBV20-1,TRBJ1-2,NA,TGCAGTGTCATAGACAGGGACCGCTATGGCTACACCTTC,CSVIDRDRYGYTF
TRBD1,TRBV5-1,TRBJ1-5,few,TGCGCCAGCAGCCCGGGGGACAGGTTCAATCAGCCCCAGCATTTT,CASSPGDRFNQPQHF
TRBD2,TRBV5-1,TRBJ2-7,few,TGCGCCAGCAGCCCGAGCGGGGGGGCCGGTCTATACGAGCAGTACTTC,CASSPSGGAGLYEQYF
NA,TRBV25-1,TRBJ1-4,NA,TGTGCCAGCAGCGTTCCGGGACAAAGGGATGAAAAACTGTTTTTT,CASSVPGQRDEKLFF
NA,TRBV29-1,TRBJ1-2,few,TGCAGCGGAGGGGATCAGGCAGCCTATGGCTACACCTTC,CSGGDQAAYGYTF
TRBD1,TRBV11-2,TRBJ1-6,NA,TGTGCCAGCAAATCCCGGGACAGGGGAGGGTCACCCCTCCACTTT,CASKSRDRGGSPLHF
NA,TRBV29-1,TRBJ2-5,few,TGCAGCACAACGGGGCAAGAGACCCAGTACTTC,CSTTGQETQYF
TRBD2,TRBV5-6,TRBJ2-1,NA,TGTGCCAGCAGCATGGGATTAGCGGGGGATGAGCAGTTCTTC,CASSMGLAGDEQFF
NA,TRBV10-3,TRBJ1-2,NA,TGTGCCGTTGAGCTGGACACGCTGGGGGGCTACACCTTC,CAVELDTLGGYTF
TRBD2,TRBV7-3,TRBJ2-3,NA,TGTGCCAGCAGCCCCGGGACTAGTAGAGATACGCAGTATTTT,CASSPGTSRDTQYF
NA,TRBV7-3,TRBJ2-6,NA,TGTGCCAGCAGCTCGTCTAGGGCGTCTGGGACCAACGTCCTGACTTTC,CASSSSRASGTNVLTF
TRBD1,TRBV6-5,TRBJ1-1,NA,TGTGCCAGCCAGGGGGTGACACCGAACACTGAAGCTTTCTTT,CASQGVTPNTEAFF
TRBD2,TRBV6-5,TRBJ2-2,NA,TGTGCCAGCAGTTACTTCGGGGGGGCCCCCGGGGAGCTGTTTTTT,CASSYFGGAPGELFF
NA,TRBV5-6,TRBJ1-1,few,TGTGCCAGCAGCTTGTTCGATGTGTGGCAGAACACTGAAGCTTTCTTT,CASSLFDVWQNTEAFF
NA,TRBV20-1,TRBJ1-5,NA,TGCAGTGCTAGAGATTGGGTGGGGGAAGGTAGCAATCAGCCCCAGCATTTT,CSARDWVGEGSNQPQHF
NA,TRBV28,TRBJ2-7,NA,TGTGCCACCTGTTGCGACAGGAACTCCTACGAGCAGTACTTC,CATCCDRNSYEQYF
NA,TRBV20-1,TRBJ1-3,NA,TGCAGTGCTACGGGACAAGCTGGAAACACCATATATTTT,CSATGQAGNTIYF
NA,TRBV12-3/TRBV12-4,TRBJ2-3,NA,TGTGCCAGCAGCCCAAACGACATAAGCACAGATACGCAGTATTTT,CASSPNDISTDTQYF
NA,TRBV29-1,TRBJ2-3,few,TGCAGCGTTGTTATGAAGACAGATACGCAGTATTTT,CSVVMKTDTQYF
NA,TRBV12-3/TRBV12-4,TRBJ1-2,many,TGTGCCAGCAGTTTAGTCGGTGGGGGATCGAGGGGCTATGGCTACACCTTC,CASSLVGGGSRGYGYTF
NA,TRBV7-8,TRBJ1-5,NA,TGTGCCAGCAGCGAATTGAGTCACACTTATCAGCCCCAGCATTTT,CASSELSHTYQPQHF
NA,TRBV20-1,TRBJ2-3,NA,TGCAGTGCTAGTTGGGCGGCGGGGCGCACAGATACGCAGTATTTT,CSASWAAGRTDTQYF
NA,TRBV10-3,TRBJ1-1,NA,TGTGCCATCAGTGAGTTGGGCAGGTCTGAAGCTTTCTTT,CAISELGRSEAFF